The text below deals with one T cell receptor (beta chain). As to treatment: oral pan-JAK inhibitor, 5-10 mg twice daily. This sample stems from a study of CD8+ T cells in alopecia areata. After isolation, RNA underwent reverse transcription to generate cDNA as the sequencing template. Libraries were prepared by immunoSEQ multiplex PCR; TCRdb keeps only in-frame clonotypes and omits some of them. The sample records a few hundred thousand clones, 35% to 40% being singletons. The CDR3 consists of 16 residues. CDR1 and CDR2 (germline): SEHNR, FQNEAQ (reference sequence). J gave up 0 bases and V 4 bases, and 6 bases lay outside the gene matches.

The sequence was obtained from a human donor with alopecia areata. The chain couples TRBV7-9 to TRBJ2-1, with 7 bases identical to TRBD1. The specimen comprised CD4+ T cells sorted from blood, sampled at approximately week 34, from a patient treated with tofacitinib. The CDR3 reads CASSSSTGSSYNEQFF. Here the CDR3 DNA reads TGTGCCAGCAGCTCCTCGACAGGGAGCTCCTACAATGAGCAGTTCTTC.